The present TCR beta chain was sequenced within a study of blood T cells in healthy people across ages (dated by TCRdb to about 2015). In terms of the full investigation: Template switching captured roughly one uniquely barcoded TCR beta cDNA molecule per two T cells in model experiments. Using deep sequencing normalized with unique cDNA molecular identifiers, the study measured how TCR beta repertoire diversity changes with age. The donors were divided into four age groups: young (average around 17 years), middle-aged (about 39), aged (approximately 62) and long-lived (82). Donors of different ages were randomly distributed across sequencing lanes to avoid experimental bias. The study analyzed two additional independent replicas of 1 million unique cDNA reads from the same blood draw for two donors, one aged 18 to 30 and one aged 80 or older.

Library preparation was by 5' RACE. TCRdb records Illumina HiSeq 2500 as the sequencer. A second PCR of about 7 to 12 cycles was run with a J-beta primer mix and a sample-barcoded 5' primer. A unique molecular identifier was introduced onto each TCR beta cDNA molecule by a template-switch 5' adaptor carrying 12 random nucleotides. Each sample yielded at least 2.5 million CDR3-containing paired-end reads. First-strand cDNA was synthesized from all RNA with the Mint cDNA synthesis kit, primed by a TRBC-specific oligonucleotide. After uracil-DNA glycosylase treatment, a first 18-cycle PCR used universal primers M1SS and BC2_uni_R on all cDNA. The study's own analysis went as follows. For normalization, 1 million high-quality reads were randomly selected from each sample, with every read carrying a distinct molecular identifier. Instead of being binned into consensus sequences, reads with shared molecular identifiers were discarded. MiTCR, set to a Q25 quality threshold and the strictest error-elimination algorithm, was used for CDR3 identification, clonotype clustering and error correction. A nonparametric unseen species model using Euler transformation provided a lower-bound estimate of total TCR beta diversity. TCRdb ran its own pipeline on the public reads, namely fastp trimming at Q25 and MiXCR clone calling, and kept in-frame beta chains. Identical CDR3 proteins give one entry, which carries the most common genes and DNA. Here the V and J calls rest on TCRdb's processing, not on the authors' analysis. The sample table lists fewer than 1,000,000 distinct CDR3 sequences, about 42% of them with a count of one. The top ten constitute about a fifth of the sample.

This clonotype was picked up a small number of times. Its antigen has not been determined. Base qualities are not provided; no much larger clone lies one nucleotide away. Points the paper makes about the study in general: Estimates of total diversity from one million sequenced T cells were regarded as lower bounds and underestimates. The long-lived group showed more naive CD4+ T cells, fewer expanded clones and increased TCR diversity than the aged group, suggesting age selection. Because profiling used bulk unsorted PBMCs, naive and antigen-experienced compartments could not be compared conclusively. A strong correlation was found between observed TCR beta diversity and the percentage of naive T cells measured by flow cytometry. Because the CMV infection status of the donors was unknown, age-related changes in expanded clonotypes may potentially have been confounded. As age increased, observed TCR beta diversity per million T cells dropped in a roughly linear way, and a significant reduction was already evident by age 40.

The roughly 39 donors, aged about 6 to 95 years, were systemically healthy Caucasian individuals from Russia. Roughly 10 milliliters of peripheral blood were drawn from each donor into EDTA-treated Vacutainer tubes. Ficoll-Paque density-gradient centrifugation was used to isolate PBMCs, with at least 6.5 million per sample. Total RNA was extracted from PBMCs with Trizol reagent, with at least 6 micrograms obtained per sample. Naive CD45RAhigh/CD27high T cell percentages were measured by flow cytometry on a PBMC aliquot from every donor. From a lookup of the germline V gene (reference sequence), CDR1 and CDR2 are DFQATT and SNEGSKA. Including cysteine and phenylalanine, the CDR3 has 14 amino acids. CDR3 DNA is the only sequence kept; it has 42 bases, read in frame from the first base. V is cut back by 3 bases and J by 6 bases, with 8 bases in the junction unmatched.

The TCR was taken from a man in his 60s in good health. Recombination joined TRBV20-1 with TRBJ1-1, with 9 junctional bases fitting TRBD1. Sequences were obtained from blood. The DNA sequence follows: TGCAGTGCTAGTCCCGGGACAGGGCGTCCTGAAGCTTTCTTT. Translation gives CSASPGTGRPEAFF.